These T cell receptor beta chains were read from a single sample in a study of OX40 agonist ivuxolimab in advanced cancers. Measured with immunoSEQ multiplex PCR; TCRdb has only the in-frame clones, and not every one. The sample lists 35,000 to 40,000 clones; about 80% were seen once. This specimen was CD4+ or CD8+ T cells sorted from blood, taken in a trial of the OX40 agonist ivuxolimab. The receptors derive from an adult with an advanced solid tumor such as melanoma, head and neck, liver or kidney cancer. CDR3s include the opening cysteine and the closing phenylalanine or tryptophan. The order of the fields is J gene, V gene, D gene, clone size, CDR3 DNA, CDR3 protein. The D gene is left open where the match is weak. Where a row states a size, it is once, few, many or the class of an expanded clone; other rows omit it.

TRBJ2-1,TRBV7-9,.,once,TGTGCCAGCCAAATCCCGGCGGTAGGGTGGAATGAGCAGTTCTTC,CASQIPAVGWNEQFF
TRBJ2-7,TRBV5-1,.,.,TGCGCCAGCAGCTTGGATGGCGGCACCGCCTACGAGCAGTACTTC,CASSLDGGTAYEQYF
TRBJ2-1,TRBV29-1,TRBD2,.,TGCAGCGTTGAGCCCCCTAGCGGGGCTGACAATGAGCAGTTCTTC,CSVEPPSGADNEQFF
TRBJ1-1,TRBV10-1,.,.,TGCGCCAGCAGTGAGGATCACAAGGGATACAGTGGAGCTTTCTTT,CASSEDHKGYSGAFF
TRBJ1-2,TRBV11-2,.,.,TGTGCCAGCAGCCCGGACAGATCCTATGGCTACACCTTC,CASSPDRSYGYTF
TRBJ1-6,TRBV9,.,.,TGTGCCAGCAGCGCTCGGGACAATCATTCACCCCTCCACTTT,CASSARDNHSPLHF
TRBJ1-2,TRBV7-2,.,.,TGTGCCAGCAGCTTATCCAGAAGCTACACCTTC,CASSLSRSYTF
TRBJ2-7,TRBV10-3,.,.,TGTGCCATCAGTGCGGCGGAGAGCTCCTACGAGCAGTACTTC,CAISAAESSYEQYF
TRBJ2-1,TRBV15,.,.,TGTGCCACCAGCACGGGACTTCGGGGCTCCTACAATGAGCAGTTCTTC,CATSTGLRGSYNEQFF
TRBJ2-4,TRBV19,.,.,TGTGCCAGTAGTATAGGGGCAGGGAACATTCAGTACTTC,CASSIGAGNIQYF
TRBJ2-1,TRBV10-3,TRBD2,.,TGTGCCATCAGTGAGTCTAGGATTAGCGGGACTTTTGTAAATGAGCAGTTCTTC,CAISESRISGTFVNEQFF
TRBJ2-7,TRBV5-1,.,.,TGCGCCAGCAGCACGCTTGACACCCACTACGAGCAGTACTTC,CASSTLDTHYEQYF
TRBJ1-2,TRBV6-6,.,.,TGTGCCAGCAGTTACGAGGGGGGCGCGGGTGGCTACACCTTC,CASSYEGGAGGYTF
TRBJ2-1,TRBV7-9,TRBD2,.,TGTGCCAGCAGCCGGACTAGCGGGAGTGTGTACAATGAGCAGCTCTTC,CASSRTSGSVYNEQLF
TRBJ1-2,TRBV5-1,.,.,TGCGCCAGCAGCCCCCCCAGGGGCCAAGCTAACTATGGCTACACCTTC,CASSPPRGQANYGYTF
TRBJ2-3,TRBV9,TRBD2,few,TGTGCCAGCAGCCCTCACTCCCCGGGACTAGCGGGAGGGACTAGCACAGATACGCAGTATTTT,CASSPHSPGLAGGTSTDTQYF
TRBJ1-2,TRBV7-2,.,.,TGTGCCAGCAGTTTATCGCTTGAGGGTTGGGGCTACACCTTC,CASSLSLEGWGYTF
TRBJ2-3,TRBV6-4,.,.,TGTGCCAGCAGTGAGAACGGCGGAGCGAGCACAGATACGCAGTATTTT,CASSENGGASTDTQYF
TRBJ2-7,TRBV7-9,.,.,TGTGCCAGCAGCTTTAAGGCGGGCGAGTTTAACGAGCAGTACTTC,CASSFKAGEFNEQYF
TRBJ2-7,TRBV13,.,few,TGTGCCAGCAGCTTAGGGGCAGAATACGAGCAGTACTTC,CASSLGAEYEQYF
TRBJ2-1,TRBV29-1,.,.,TGCAGCGCCGGGACAAGGACCTACAATGAGCAGTTCTTC,CSAGTRTYNEQFF
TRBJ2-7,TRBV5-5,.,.,TGTGCCAGCAGCTTGGTTTTGGGGGCAGGGAACTACGAGCAGTACTTC,CASSLVLGAGNYEQYF
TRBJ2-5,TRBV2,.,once,TGTGCCAGCAGTGGATCGGAGGAGACCCAGTACTTC,CASSGSEETQYF
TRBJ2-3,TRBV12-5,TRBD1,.,TGTGCTAGTGGATTAGACAGGGGGTACACAGATACGCAGTATTTT,CASGLDRGYTDTQYF
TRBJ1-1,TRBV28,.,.,TGTGCCAGCAGTTTGGAGGGTACAGGCACTGAAGCTTTCTTT,CASSLEGTGTEAFF
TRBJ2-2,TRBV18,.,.,TGTGCCAGCTCACCGGTGTGGGGAGAAGTGACCGGGGAGCTGTTTTTT,CASSPVWGEVTGELFF
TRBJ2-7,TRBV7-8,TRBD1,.,TGTGCCAGCAGCTTAATGATGGTCCGGACAGGGGGGAGGCTTTGGTACTTC,CASSLMMVRTGGRLWYF
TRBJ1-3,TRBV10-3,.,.,TGTGCCATCAGTGAGGGGGGCCTCTCTGGAAACACCATATATTTT,CAISEGGLSGNTIYF
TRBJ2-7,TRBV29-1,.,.,TGCAGCGTTAGTCGGGGCTTCCGCCCCGGAAACGAGCAGTACTTC,CSVSRGFRPGNEQYF
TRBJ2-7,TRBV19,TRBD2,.,TGTGCCAGTAGTATTCATACGGGCGGCGGGAGTTCTTACTACGAGCAGTACTTC,CASSIHTGGGSSYYEQYF
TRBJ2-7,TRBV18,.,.,TGTGCCAGCTCACCACCGCGTTCCTACGAGCAGTACTTC,CASSPPRSYEQYF
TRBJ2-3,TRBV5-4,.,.,TGTGCCAGCAGCCTCGAACGGGATACGCAGTATTTT,CASSLERDTQYF
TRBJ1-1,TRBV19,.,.,TGTGCCAGTAGTATGGAAGGGAACACTGAAGCTTTCTTT,CASSMEGNTEAFF
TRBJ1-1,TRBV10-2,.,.,TGCGCCAGCCTCCCGGGGGCAGGGCCAGACACTGAAGCTTTCTTT,CASLPGAGPDTEAFF
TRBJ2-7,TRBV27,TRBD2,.,TGTGCCAGCAGTTTCCACGGGGGACTAATTCTCTACGAGCAGTACTTC,CASSFHGGLILYEQYF
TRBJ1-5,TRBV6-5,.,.,TGTGCCAGCAGTTACTCGGCGGGGAATCAGCCCCAGCATTTT,CASSYSAGNQPQHF
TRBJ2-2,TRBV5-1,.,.,TGCGCCAGCAGCTTGACACAGAGCACCGGGGAGCTGTTTTTT,CASSLTQSTGELFF
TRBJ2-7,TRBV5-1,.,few,TGCGCCAGCAGCTTCCACGGCAGGACCTACGAGCAGTACTTC,CASSFHGRTYEQYF